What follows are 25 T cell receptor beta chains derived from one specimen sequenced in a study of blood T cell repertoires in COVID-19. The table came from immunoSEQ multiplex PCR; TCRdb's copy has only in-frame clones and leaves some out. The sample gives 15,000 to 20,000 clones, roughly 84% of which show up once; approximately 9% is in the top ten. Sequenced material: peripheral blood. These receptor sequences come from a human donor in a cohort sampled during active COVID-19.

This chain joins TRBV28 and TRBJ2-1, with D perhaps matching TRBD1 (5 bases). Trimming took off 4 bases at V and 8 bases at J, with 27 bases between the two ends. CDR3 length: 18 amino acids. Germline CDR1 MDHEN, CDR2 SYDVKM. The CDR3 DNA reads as TGTGCCAGCAGTTCCCAATCCGCCGGACAAACAATGATTTATGAGCAGTTCTTC. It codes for CASSSQSAGQTMIYEQFF.

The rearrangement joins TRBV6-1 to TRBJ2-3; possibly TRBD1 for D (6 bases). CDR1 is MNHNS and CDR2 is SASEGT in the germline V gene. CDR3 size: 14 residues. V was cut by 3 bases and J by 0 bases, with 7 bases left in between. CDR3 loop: CASSEQGSTDTQYF. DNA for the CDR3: TGTGCCAGCAGTGAGCAGGGGAGCACAGATACGCAGTATTTT.

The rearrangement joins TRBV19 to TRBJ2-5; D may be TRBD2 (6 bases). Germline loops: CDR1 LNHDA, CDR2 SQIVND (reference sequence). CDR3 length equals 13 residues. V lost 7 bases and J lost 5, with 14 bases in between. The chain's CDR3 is CASNRGGVETQYF. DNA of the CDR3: TGTGCCAGTAATAGGGGAGGAGTGGAGACCCAGTACTTC.

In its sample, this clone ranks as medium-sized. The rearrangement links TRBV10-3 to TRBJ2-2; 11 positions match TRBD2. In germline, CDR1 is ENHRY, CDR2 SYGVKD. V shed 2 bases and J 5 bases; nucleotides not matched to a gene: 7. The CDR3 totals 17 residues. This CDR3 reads CAISETSSGRQTGELFF. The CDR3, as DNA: TGTGCCATCAGTGAGACCTCTAGCGGGAGGCAAACCGGGGAGCTGTTTTTT.

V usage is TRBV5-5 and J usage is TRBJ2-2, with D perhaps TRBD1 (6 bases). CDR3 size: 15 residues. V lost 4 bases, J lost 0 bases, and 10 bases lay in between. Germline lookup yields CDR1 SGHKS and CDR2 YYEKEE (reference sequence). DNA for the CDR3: TGTGCCAGCAGCAAGGGACACCCGAACACCGGGGAGCTGTTTTTT. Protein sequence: CASSKGHPNTGELFF.

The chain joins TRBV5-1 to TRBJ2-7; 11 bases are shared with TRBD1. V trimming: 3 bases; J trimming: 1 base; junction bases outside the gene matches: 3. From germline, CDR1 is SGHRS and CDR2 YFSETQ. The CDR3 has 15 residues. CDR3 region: CASSSRDRGSYEQYF. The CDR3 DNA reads TGCGCCAGCAGCTCCCGGGACAGGGGGTCCTACGAGCAGTACTTC.

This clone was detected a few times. CDR3 in amino acids: CAIIYSDLYNEQFF. CDR3 DNA sequence: TGTGCCATCATTTATAGCGACCTGTACAATGAGCAGTTCTTC. The chain recombines TRBV10-3 with TRBJ2-1, with D possibly matching TRBD2 (5 bases). The CDR3 has 14 amino acids. V gave up 7 bases and J gave up 4 bases, with 14 bases separating them. CDR1 and CDR2 from the germline V gene are ENHRY and SYGVKD.

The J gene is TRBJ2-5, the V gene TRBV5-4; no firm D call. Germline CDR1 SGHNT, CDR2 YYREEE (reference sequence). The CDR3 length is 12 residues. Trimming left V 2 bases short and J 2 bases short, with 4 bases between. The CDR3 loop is CASSLEQETQYF. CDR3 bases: TGTGCCAGCAGCTTAGAGCAAGAGACCCAGTACTTC.

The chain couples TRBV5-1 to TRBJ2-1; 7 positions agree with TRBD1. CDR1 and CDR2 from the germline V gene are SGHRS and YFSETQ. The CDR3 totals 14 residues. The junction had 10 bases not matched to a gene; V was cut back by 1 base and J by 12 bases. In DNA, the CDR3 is TGCGCCAGCAGCTTGACTAGACAGGGCGGTGGGCAGTTCTTC. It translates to CASSLTRQGGGQFF.

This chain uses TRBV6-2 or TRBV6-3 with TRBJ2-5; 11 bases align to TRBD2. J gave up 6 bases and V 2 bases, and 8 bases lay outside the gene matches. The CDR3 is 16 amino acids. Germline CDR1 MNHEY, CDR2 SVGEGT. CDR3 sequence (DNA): TGTGCCAGCAGTTACCCTAGCGGGGGGACAGCCCAGACCCAGTACTTC. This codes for CASSYPSGGTAQTQYF.

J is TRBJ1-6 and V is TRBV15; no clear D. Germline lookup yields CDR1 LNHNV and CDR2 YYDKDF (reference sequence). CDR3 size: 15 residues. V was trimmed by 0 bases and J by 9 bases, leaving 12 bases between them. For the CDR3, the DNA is TGTGCCACCAGCAGAGAATACAGTAAAGTTTCACCCCTCCACTTT. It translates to CATSREYSKVSPLHF.

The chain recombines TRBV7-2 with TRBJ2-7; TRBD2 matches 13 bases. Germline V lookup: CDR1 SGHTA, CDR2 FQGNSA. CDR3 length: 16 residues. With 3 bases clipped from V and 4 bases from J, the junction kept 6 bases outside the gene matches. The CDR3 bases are TGTGCCAGCAGCTTTCTTCCACTAGCGGGGGGGTACGAGCAGTACTTC. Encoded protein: CASSFLPLAGGYEQYF.

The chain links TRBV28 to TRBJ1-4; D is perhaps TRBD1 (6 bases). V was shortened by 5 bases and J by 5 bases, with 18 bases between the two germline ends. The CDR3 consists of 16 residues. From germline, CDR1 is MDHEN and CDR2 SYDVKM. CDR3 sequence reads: CASSNPGRTENEKLFF. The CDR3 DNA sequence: TGTGCCAGCAGTAACCCCGGAAGGACAGAAAATGAAAAACTGTTTTTT.

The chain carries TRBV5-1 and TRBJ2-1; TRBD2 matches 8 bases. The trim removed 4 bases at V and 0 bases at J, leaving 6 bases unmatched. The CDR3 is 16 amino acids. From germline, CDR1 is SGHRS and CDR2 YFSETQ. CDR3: CASSISGTSSYNEQFF. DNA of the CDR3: TGCGCCAGCAGCATCTCCGGGACTAGCTCCTACAATGAGCAGTTCTTC.

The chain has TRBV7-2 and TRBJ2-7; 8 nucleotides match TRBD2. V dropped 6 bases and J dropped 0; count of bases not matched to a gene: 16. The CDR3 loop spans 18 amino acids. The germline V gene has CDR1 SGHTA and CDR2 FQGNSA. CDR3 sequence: CASSPVFRAGGDSYEQYF. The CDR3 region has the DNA TGTGCCAGCAGTCCTGTCTTTCGGGCCGGGGGGGACTCCTACGAGCAGTACTTC.

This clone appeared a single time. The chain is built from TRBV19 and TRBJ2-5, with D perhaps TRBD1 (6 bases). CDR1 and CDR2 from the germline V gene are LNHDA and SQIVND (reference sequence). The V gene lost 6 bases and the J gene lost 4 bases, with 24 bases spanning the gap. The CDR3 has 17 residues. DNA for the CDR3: TGTGCCAGTAGCAGCATAGTGGGGCTCCAGGGGTCAGAGACCCAGTACTTC. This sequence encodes CASSSIVGLQGSETQYF.

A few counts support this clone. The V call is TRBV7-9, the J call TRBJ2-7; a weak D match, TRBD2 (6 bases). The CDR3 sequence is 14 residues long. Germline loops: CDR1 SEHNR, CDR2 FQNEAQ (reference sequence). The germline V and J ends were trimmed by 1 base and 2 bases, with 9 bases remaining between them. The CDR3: CASSLGRGPYEQYF. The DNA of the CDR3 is TGTGCCAGCAGCTTAGGGCGGGGTCCCTACGAGCAGTACTTC.

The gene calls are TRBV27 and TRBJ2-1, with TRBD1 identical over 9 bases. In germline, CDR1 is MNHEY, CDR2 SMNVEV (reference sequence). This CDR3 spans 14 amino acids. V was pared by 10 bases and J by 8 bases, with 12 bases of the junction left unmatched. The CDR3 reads CATGDRASLDEQFF. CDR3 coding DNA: TGTGCCACCGGGGACAGGGCAAGCCTAGATGAGCAGTTCTTC.

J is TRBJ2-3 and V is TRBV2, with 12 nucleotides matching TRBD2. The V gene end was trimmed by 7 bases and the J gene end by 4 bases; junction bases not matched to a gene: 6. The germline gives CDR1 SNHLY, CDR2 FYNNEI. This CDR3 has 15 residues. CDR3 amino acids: CASNRLAGAADTQYF. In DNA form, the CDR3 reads TGTGCCAGCAACCGACTAGCGGGAGCTGCAGATACGCAGTATTTT.

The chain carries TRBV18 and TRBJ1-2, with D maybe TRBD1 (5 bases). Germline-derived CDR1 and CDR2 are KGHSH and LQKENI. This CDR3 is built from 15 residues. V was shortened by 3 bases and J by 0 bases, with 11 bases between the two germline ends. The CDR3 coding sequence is TGTGCCAGCTCACCCGGACAAATTACTAACTATGGCTACACCTTC. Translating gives CASSPGQITNYGYTF.

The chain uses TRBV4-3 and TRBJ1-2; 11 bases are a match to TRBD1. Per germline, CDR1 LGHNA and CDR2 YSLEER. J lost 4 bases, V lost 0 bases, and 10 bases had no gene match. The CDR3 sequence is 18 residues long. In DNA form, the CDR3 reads TGCGCCAGCAGCCAAGATCGTTTCGGGACAGGGGGACGCTATGGCTACACCTTC. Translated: CASSQDRFGTGGRYGYTF.

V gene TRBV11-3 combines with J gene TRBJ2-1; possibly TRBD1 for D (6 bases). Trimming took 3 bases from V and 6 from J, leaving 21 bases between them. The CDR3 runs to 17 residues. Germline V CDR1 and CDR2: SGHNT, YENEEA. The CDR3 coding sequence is TGTGCCAGCAGCTTCCGACAGGCTGGATTAGGAATCAATGAGCAGTTCTTC. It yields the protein CASSFRQAGLGINEQFF.

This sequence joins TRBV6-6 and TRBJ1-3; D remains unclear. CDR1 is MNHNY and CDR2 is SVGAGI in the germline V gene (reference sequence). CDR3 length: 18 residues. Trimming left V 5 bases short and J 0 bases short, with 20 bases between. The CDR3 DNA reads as TGTGCCAGCAGTCGAGCGGCGGAAATAACCCTCTCTGGAAACACCATATATTTT. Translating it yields CASSRAAEITLSGNTIYF.

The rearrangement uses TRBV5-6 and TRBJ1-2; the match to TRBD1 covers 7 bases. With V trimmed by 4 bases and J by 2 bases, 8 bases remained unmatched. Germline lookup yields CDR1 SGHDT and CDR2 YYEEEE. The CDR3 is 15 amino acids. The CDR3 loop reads CASSPRGQRNYGYTF. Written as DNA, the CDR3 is TGTGCCAGCAGCCCCCGGGGACAGAGGAACTATGGCTACACCTTC. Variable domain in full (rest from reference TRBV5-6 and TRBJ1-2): DAGVTQSPTHLIKTRGQQVTLRCSPKSGHDTVSWYQQALGQGPQFIFQYYEEEERQRGNFPDRFSGHQFPNYSSELNVNALLLGDSALYLCASSPRGQRNYGYTFGSGTRLTVV.

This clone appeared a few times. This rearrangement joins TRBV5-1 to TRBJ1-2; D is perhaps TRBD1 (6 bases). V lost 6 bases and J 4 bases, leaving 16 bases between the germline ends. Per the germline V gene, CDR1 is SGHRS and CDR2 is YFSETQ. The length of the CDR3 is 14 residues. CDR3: CASTQAGGSYGYTF. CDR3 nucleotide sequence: TGCGCCAGCACCCAGGCGGGGGGCAGCTATGGCTACACCTTC.